The entry below gives a single TCR beta chain sequence along with its context. The sample is drawn from a study of T cell responses to AZD1222 COVID-19 vaccine. Profiling relied on immunoSEQ multiplex PCR, and the TCRdb table lists in-frame clones only, not all of them. Here the sample spans roughly 50,000 clones, roughly nine tenths being singletons. This CDR3 spans 16 amino acids. Germline CDR1 SQVTM, CDR2 ANQGSEA. The trim removed 7 bases at V and 3 bases at J, leaving 14 bases unmatched. The V call is TRBV29-1, the J call TRBJ2-3, with 9 positions matching TRBD2. The sample in question was peripheral blood, obtained on day 0 of AZD1222 vaccination. This receptor was obtained from an adult in good health. The CDR3 DNA follows: TGCAGCGCCCGTAGCGGGAGAGGGTTTGGGACAGATACGCAGTATTTT. Amino acids: CSARSGRGFGTDTQYF.